This TCR beta chain originates from a study of shared clonotypes between healthy human individuals. Points from the study as a whole: Owing to a small donor count, the genetic and exposure-history diversity represented was limited. Researchers sampled blood only, noting tissue repertoires likely differ.

Germline V CDR1 and CDR2: SGHTA, FQGNSA. V lost 5 bases, J lost 8 bases, and 14 bases lay in between. CDR3 length: 13 amino acids. Some clones are missing from TCRdb's copy, which holds only in-frame ones; the method was immunoSEQ multiplex PCR. This sample has roughly 1,000,000 clones, with around 78% found just once. About this clone itself: Its antigen is not identified.

This clonotype was sampled from a man between 18 and 35 years old in good health. Some clones in this sample may be carry-over from other donors' samples. The V and J genes are TRBV7-2 and TRBJ2-3; D perhaps matches TRBD1 (5 bases). The sequenced material came from memory CD4+ T cells from PBMCs. As for subset: CD45RA-negative fraction. This CDR3 reads CASSQTGRSTQYF. Here the CDR3 DNA reads TGTGCCAGCAGCCAAACAGGACGGAGTACGCAGTATTTT.